The present TCR beta chain was sequenced within a study of cytomegalovirus exposure and HLA in healthy donors. V shed 8 bases, J shed 2 bases, and the junction held 6 bases outside the gene matches. Germline V CDR1 and CDR2: MNHEY, SMNVEV (reference sequence). The CDR3 sequence is 13 residues long. Concerning this clone itself: Its antigen is currently unknown.

Here immunoSEQ multiplex PCR was the method, and the copy in TCRdb shows in-frame clones only, minus some. The repertoire holds 200,000 or so clones, approximately 80% seen once, with about an eighth in the top ten. Study-level findings and limits: Most sequenced TCRs were rare (though some public TCRs occurred in many donors).

The V gene is TRBV27, the J gene TRBJ2-7, with 7 bases identical to TRBD2. Input material: PBMCs. The TCR sequence derives from a woman aged 25 to 39 in good health and CMV-seropositive. The CDR3 region is CASGWGGAYEQYF. The CDR3 DNA is TGTGCCAGCGGATGGGGGGGGGCCTACGAGCAGTACTTC.